The clone carrying this TCR beta chain was found once. This specimen comes from a study of blood T cell repertoires in COVID-19. Assay used: immunoSEQ multiplex PCR; TCRdb lists only in-frame clones, some missing. This sample has about 480,000 clones, with 75% to 90% found just once. Seattle participants joined during active infection and were tracked over time. V trimming: 9 bases; J trimming: 8 bases; junction bases outside the gene matches: 12. CDR1 and CDR2 (germline): MDHEN, SYDVKM. The CDR3 length is 14 residues. This receptor was taken from a young man with COVID-19, enrolled during active disease. Sequenced: peripheral blood. V and J are TRBV28 and TRBJ1-2; 10 bases match TRBD1. The CDR3 nucleotides are TGTGCCAGTCAAAACCGGGACAGGGGCTTCGGCTACACCTTC. Its protein product is CASQNRDRGFGYTF.